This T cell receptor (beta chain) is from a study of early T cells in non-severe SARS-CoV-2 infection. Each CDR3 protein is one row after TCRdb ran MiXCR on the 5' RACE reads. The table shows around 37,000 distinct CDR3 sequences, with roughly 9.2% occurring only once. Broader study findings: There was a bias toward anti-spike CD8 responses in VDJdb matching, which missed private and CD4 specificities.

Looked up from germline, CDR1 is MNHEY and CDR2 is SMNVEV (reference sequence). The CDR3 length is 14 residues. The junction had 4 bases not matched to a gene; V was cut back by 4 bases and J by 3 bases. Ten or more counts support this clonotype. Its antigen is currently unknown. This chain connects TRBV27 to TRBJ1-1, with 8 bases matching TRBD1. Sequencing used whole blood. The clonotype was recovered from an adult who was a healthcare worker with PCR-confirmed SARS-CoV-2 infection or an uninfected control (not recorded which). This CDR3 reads CASSSQGADTEAFF. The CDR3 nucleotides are TGTGCCAGCAGTTCTCAGGGGGCGGACACTGAAGCTTTCTTT.